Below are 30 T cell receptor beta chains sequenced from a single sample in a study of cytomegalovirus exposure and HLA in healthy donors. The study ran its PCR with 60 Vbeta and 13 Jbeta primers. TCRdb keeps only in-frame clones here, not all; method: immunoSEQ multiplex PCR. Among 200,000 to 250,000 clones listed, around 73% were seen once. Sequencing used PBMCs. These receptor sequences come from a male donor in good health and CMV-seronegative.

CDR3 coding DNA: TGTGCCAGCAGCTTCCAGACACCTTTCAATGAGCAGTTCTTC. Translated: CASSFQTPFNEQFF. This chain uses TRBV7-3 with TRBJ2-1; no reliable D call. V dropped 3 bases and J dropped 6 bases, with 12 bases sitting between them. The germline gives CDR1 SGHTA, CDR2 FQGTGA. The CDR3 consists of 14 residues.

The CDR3 spells CASSEILGHSNQPQHF. Written as DNA, the CDR3 is TGTGCCAGCAGTGAAATTCTGGGACATAGCAATCAGCCCCAGCATTTT. The chain couples TRBV2 to TRBJ1-5, with D possibly matching TRBD1 (6 bases). CDR3 size: 16 residues. Germline V lookup: CDR1 SNHLY, CDR2 FYNNEI. Trimming cost V 2 bases and J 0 bases, with 11 bases left between them.

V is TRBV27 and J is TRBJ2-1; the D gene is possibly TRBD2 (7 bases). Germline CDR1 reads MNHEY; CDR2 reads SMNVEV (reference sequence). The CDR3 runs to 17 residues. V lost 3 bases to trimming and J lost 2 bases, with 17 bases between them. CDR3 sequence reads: CASSLGGALPTYNEQFF. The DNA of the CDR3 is TGTGCCAGCAGTTTGGGGGGGGCACTACCCACCTACAATGAGCAGTTCTTC.

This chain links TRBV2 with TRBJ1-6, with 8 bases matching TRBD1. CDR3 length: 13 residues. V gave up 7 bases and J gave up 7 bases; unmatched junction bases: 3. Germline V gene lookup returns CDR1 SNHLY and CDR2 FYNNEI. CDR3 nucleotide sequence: TGTGCCAGCAAGGGGGACAGGAATTCACCCCTCCACTTT. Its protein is CASKGDRNSPLHF.

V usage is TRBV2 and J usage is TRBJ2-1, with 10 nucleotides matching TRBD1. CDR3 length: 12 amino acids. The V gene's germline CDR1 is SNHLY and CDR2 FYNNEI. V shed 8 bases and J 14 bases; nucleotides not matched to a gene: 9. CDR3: CASWTGGGGEFF. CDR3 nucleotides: TGTGCCAGCTGGACAGGGGGAGGTGGGGAGTTCTTC. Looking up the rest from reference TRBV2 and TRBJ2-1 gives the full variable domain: EPEVTQTPSHQVTQMGQEVILRCVPISNHLYFYWYRQILGQKVEFLVSFYNNEISEKSEIFDDQFSVERPDGSNFTLKIRSTKLEDSAMYFCASWTGGGGEFFGPGTRLTVL.

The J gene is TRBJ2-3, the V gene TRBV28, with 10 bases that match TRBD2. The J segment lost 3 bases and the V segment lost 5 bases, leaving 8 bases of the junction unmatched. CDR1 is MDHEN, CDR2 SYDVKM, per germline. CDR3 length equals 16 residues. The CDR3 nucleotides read TGTGCCAGCAGTCCCCCTTCTAGCGGGAGAACAGATACGCAGTATTTT. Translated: CASSPPSSGRTDTQYF.

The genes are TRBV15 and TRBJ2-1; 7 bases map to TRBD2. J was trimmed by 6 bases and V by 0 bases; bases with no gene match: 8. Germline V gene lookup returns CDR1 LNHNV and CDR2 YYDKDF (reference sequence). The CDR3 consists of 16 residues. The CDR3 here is CATSRDSASGGNEQFF. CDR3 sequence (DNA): TGTGCCACCAGCAGAGATTCGGCTAGCGGTGGCAATGAGCAGTTCTTC.

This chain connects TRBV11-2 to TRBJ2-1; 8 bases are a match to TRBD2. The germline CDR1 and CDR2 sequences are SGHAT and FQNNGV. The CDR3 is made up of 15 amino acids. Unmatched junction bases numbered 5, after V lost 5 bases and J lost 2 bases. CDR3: CASSPPGRAYNEQFF. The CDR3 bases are TGTGCCAGCAGCCCCCCCGGGAGGGCCTACAATGAGCAGTTCTTC.

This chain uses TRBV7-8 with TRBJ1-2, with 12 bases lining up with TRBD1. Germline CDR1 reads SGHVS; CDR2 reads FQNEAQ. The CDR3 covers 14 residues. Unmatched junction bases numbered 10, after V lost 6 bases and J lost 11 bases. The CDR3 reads CASSLPGQGAVYTF. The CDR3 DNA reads TGTGCCAGCAGTTTACCGGGACAGGGGGCGGTGTACACCTTC.

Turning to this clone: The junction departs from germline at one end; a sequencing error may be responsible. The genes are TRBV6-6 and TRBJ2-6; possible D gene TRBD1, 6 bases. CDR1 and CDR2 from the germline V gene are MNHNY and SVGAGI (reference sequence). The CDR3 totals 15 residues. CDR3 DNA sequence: TGTGCCAGCAGTGACTCGACAGGTGGGGCCAACGTCCTGACTTTC. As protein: CASSDSTGGANVLTF.

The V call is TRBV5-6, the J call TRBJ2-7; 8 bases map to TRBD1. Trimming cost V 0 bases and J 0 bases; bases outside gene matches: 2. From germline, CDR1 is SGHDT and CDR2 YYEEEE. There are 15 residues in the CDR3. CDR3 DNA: TGTGCCAGCAGCTTGGGGGACAGGCGCTCCTACGAGCAGTACTTC. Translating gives CASSLGDRRSYEQYF. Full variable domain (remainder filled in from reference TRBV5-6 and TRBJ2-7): DAGVTQSPTHLIKTRGQQVTLRCSPKSGHDTVSWYQQALGQGPQFIFQYYEEEERQRGNFPDRFSGHQFPNYSSELNVNALLLGDSALYLCASSLGDRRSYEQYFGPGTRLTVT.

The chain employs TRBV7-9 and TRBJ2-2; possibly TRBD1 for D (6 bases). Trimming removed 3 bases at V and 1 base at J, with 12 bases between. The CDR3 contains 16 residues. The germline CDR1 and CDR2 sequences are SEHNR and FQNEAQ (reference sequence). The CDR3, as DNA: TGTGCCAGCAGCTTTCCTGACAGGCAGAACACCGGGGAGCTGTTTTTT. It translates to CASSFPDRQNTGELFF.

CDR3 residues: CASSLGGAGGVVTEQFF. CDR3 sequence (DNA): TGTGCCAGCAGCTTAGGGGGCGCGGGAGGCGTTGTTACTGAGCAGTTCTTC. The chain joins TRBV28 to TRBJ2-1; D is perhaps TRBD2 (8 bases). This CDR3 spans 17 amino acids. Looked up from germline, CDR1 is MDHEN and CDR2 is SYDVKM. With 6 bases removed from V and 9 bases from J, the gap between germline ends came to 27 bases. The entire variable domain, with the rest obtained from reference TRBV28 and TRBJ2-1, is as follows: DVKVTQSSRYLVKRTGEKVFLECVQDMDHENMFWYRQDPGLGLRLIYFSYDVKMKEKGDIPEGYSVSREKKERFSLILESASTNQTSMYLCASSLGGAGGVVTEQFFGPGTRLTVL.

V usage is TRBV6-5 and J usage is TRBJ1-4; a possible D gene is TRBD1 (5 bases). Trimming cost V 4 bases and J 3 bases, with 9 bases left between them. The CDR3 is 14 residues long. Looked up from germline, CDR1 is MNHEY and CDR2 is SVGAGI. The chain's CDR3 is CASSFGGANEKLFF. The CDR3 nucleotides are TGTGCCAGCAGTTTCGGGGGGGCTAATGAAAAACTGTTTTTT.

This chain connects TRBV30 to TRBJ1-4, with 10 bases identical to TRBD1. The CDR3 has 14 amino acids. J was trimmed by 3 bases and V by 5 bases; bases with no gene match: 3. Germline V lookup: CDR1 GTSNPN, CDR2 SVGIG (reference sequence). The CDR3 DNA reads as TGTGCCTGGGGAGGACAGGGGGCTAATGAAAAACTGTTTTTT. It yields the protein CAWGGQGANEKLFF. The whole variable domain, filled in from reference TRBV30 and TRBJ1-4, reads SQTIHQWPATLVQPVGSPLSLECTVEGTSNPNLYWYRQAAGRGLQLLFYSVGIGQISSEVPQNLSASRPQDRQFILSSKKLLLSDSGFYLCAWGGQGANEKLFFGSGTQLSVL.

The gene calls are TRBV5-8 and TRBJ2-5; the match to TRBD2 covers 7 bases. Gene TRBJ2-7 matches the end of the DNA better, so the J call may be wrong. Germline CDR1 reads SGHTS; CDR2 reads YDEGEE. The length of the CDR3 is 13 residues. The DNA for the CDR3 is TGTGCCAGCAGCCCCAGCGGGATCGGCGAGCAGTACTTC. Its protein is CASSPSGIGEQYF.

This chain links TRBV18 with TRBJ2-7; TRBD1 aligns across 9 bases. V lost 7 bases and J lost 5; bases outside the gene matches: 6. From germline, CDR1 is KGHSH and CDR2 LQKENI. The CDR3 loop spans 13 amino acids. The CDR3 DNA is TGTGCCAGCTTCCCGGGACAGGGAGACGAGCAGTACTTC. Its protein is CASFPGQGDEQYF.

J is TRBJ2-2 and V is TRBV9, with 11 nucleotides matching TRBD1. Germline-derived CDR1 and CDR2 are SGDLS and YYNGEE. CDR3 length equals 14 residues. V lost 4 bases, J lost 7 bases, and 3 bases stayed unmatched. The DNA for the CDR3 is TGTGCCAGCAGCCCGGGACAGGGGGACGGGGAGCTGTTTTTT. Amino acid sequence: CASSPGQGDGELFF.

The DNA of the CDR3 is TGTGCCAGCAGCCGGAGCGGGAGGGCCCGGGAGACCCAGTACTTC. Its translation: CASSRSGRARETQYF. V gene TRBV11-3 combines with J gene TRBJ2-5; 10 positions match TRBD2. Germline V gives CDR1 SGHNT, CDR2 YENEEA. The CDR3 has 15 amino acids. The ends lost 5 bases at V and 5 bases at J; junction bases unmatched: 8.

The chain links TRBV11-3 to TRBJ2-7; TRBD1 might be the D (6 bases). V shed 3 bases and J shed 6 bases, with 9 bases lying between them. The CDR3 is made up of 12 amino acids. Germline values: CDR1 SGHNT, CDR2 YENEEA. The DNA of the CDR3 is TGTGCCAGCAGCTTTATACAGGGCGAGCAGTACTTC. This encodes CASSFIQGEQYF.

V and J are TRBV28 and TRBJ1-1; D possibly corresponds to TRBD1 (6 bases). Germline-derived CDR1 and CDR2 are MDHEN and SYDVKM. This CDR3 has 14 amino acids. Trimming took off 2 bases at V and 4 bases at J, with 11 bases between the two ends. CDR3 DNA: TGTGCCAGCAGTTTAAACAGGGCGGCCACTGAAGCTTTCTTT. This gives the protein CASSLNRAATEAFF.

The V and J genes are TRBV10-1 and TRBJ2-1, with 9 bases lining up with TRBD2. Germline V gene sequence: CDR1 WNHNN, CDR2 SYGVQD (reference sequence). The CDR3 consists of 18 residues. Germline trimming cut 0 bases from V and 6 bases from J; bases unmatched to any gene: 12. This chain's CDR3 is CASSESLGSGSRGNEQFF. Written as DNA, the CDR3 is TGCGCCAGCAGTGAGTCTTTAGGTAGCGGGAGTCGGGGCAATGAGCAGTTCTTC.

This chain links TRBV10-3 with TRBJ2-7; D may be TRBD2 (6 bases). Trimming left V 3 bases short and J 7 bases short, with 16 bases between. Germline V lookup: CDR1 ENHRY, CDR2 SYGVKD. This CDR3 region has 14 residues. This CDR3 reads CAISDPGEVYEQYF. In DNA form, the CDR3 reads TGTGCCATCAGTGATCCGGGGGAGGTCTATGAGCAGTACTTC.

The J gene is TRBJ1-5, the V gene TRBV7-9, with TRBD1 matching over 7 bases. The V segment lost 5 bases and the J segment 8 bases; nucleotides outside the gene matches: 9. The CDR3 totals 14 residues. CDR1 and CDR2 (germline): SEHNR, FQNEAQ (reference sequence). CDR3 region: CASSEDRLLKPQHF. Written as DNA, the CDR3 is TGTGCCAGCAGCGAGGACAGGCTGTTGAAGCCCCAGCATTTT.

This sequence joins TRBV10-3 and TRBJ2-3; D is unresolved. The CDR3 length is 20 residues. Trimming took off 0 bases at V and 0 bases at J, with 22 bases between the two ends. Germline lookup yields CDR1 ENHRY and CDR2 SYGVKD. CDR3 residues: CAISESIAAPRGSSTDTQYF. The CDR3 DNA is TGTGCCATCAGTGAGTCAATCGCTGCCCCTCGCGGATCTAGCACAGATACGCAGTATTTT.

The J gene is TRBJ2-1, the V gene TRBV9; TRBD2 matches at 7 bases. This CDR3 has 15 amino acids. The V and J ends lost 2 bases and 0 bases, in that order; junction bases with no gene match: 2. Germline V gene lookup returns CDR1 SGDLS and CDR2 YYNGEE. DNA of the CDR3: TGTGCCAGCAGCGTTAGCGGGCCCTCCTACAATGAGCAGTTCTTC. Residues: CASSVSGPSYNEQFF.

The CDR3 region has the DNA TGTGCCAGCAGTTACTCCCCAGGGGTCGCGGGCGAGCAGTACTTC. Translated: CASSYSPGVAGEQYF. This chain uses TRBV6-5 with TRBJ2-7; D is perhaps TRBD1 (6 bases). This CDR3 spans 15 amino acids. V lost 0 bases and J 6 bases, leaving 15 bases between the germline ends. Germline-derived CDR1 and CDR2 are MNHEY and SVGAGI.

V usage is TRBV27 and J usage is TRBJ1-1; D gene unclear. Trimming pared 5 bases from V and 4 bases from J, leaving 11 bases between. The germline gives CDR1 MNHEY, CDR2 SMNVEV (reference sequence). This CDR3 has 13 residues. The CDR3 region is CASSPPASTEAFF. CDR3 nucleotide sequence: TGTGCCAGCAGTCCCCCAGCGAGCACTGAAGCTTTCTTT.

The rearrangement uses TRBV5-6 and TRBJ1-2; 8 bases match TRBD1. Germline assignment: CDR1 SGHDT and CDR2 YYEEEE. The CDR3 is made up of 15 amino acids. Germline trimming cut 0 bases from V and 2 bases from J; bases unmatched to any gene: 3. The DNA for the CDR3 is TGTGCCAGCAGCTTGGCGGGACAGGTGAACTATGGCTACACCTTC. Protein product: CASSLAGQVNYGYTF.

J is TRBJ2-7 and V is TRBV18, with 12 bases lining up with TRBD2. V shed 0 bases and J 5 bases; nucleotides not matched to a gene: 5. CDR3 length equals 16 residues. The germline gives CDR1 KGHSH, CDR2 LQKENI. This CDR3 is CASSPPRLAGADEQYF. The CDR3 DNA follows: TGTGCCAGCTCACCACCGCGACTAGCGGGAGCCGACGAGCAGTACTTC.